The text below deals with one T cell receptor (beta chain). Its antigen is unknown. The record originates from a study of T cell responses to AZD1222 COVID-19 vaccine. Study-wide results and caveats: Reportedly, nearly half of unique spike TCRs recognized epitopes outside B.1.351/B.1.1.7 mutations. After the peak T cell response, and only then, were repertoires sampled. Rises in breadth and depth of Spike-specific TCRs came after two AZD1222 doses.

Second-dose intervals near 4 or 12 weeks were combined. Germline V gene data show CDR1 as MGHRA and CDR2 as YSYEKL. The CDR3 runs 15 residues. Trimming removed 4 bases from V and 8 bases from J; junction bases left unmatched: 6. Measured with immunoSEQ multiplex PCR; TCRdb has only the in-frame clones, and not every one. The sample has about 94,000 clones, 85% seen once. Source: peripheral blood, taken 28 days after the second AZD1222 dose. This clonotype was sampled from an adult who received the AZD1222 COVID-19 vaccine. The J gene is TRBJ2-1, the V gene TRBV4-1, with 12 bases aligning to TRBD1. The CDR3 DNA reads TGCGCCAGCAGCCGGGGACAGGGGGCGTGGGATGAGCAGTTCTTC. Its translation: CASSRGQGAWDEQFF.